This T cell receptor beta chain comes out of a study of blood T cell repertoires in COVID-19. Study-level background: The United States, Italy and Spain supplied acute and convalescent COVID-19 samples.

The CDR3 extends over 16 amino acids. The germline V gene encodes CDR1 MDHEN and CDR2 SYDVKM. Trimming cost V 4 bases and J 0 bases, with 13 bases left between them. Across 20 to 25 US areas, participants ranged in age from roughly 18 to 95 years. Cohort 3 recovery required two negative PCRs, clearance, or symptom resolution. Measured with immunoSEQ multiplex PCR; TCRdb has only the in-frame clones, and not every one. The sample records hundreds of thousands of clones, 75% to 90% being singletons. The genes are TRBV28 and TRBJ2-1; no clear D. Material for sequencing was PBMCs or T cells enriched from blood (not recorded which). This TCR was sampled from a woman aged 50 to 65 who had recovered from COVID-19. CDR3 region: CASSSPQAGSYNEQFF. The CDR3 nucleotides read TGTGCCAGCAGTTCCCCCCAAGCCGGCTCCTACAATGAGCAGTTCTTC.